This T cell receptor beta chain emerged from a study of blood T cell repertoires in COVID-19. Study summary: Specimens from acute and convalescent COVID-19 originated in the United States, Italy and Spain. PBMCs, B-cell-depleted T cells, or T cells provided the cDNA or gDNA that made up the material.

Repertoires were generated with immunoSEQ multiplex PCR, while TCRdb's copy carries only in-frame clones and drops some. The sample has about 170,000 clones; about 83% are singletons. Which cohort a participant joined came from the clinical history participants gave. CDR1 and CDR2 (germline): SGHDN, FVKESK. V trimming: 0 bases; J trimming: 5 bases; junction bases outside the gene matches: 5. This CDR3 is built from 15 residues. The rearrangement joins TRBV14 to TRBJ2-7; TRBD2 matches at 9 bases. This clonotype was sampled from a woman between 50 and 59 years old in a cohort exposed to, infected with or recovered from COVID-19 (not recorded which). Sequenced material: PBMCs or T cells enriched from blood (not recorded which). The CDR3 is CASSQDLAGNDEQYF. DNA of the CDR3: TGTGCCAGCAGCCAAGACCTAGCGGGAAACGACGAGCAGTACTTC.